The T cell receptor beta chain described here comes from a study of T cells after yellow fever vaccination. About the research overall: Fractions low in cell number were prepared with SMART-Seq v4 Ultra Low Input.

TCRdb re-analysed the 5' RACE reads in MiXCR, keeping a single row per CDR3 protein. The sample lists 450,000 to 550,000 distinct CDR3 sequences, 21% seen once, with about a sixth in the top ten. Concerning this clonotype itself: Its matching antigen is unknown.

Germline values: CDR1 SGHTA, CDR2 FQGNSA. The CDR3 totals 14 residues. With 5 bases removed from V and 0 bases from J, the gap between germline ends came to 10 bases. Overall study results and limits: Most clones from primary vaccination resurfaced after the booster (around 97% CD4, approximately 87% CD8). Sorted repertoires could include abundant contaminating clonotypes from bulk cells.

The TCR originated in a man between 18 and 35 years old who received the YFV17D yellow fever vaccine. Source: PBMCs, taken approximately 22 days after the first yellow fever vaccination. The chain couples TRBV7-2 to TRBJ1-2, with no clear D. The CDR3 spells CASSPAASNYGYTF. The CDR3 DNA reads TGTGCCAGCAGCCCTGCAGCCTCTAACTATGGCTACACCTTC. The variable domain in full, completed from reference TRBV7-2 and TRBJ1-2, reads GAGVSQSPSNKVTEKGKDVELRCDPISGHTALYWYRQSLGQGLEFLIYFQGNSAPDKSGLPSDRFSAERTGGSVSTLTIQRTQQEDSAVYLCASSPAASNYGYTFGSGTRLTVV.